The subject of this entry is one T cell receptor beta chain. Clones were sequenced by immunoSEQ multiplex PCR, and TCRdb holds only the in-frame ones, with some missing. The sample records about 1.5 million clones, around 98% being singletons. CDR1 is SGDLS and CDR2 is YYNGEE in the germline V gene. V was shortened by 0 bases and J by 4 bases, with 11 bases between the two germline ends. This CDR3 has 15 amino acids. The sample is drawn from a study of shared clonotypes between healthy human individuals. The receptor comes from a young man in good health. This chain uses TRBV9 with TRBJ2-1; possibly TRBD2 for D (6 bases). The source material was naive CD4+ T cells sorted from blood. Described subset: CD45RA+ positively selected. CDR3 nucleotide sequence: TGTGCCAGCAGCGTAGAGGCTAGCGTGTACAATGAGCAGTTCTTC. Translating it yields CASSVEASVYNEQFF.